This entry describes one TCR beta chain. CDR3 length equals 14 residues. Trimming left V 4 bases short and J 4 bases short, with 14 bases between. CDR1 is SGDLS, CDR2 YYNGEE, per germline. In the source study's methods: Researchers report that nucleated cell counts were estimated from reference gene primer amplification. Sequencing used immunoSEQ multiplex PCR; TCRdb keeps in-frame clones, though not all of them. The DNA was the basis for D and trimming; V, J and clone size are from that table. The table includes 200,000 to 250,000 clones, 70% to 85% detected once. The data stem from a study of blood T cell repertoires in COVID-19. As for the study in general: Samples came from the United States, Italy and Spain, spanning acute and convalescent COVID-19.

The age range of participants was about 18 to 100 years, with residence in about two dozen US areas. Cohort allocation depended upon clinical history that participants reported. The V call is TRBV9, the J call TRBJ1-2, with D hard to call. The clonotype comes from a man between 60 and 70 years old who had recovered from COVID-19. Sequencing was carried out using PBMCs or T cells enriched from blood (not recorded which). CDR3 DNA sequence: TGTGCCAGCAGCATGAACGCTAAGAGCTATGGCTACACCTTC. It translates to CASSMNAKSYGYTF.